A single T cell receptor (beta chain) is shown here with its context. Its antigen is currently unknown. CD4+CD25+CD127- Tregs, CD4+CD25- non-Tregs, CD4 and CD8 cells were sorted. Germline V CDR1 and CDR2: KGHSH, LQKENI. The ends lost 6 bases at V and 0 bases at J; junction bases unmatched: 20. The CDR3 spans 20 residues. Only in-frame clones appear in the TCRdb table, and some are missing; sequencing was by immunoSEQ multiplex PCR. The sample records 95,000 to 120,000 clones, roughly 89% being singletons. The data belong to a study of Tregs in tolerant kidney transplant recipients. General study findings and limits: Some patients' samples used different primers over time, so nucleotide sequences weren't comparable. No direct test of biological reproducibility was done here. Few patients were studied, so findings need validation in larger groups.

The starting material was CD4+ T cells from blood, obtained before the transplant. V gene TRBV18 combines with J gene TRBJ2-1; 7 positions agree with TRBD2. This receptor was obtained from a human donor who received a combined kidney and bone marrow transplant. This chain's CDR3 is CASSPPAGTIRTSSYNEQFF. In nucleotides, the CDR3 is TGTGCCAGCTCCCCTCCGGCCGGGACTATCCGAACAAGCTCCTACAATGAGCAGTTCTTC. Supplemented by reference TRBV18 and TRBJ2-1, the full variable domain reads NAGVMQNPRHLVRRRGQEARLRCSPMKGHSHVYWYRQLPEEGLKFMVYLQKENIIDESGMPKERFSAEFPKEGPSILRIQQVVRGDSAAYFCASSPPAGTIRTSSYNEQFFGPGTRLTVL.